This T cell receptor (beta chain) was identified during a study of CD8 T cell repertoires and HIV-1 epitope variants (dated by TCRdb to 2019 to 2021). At the level of the whole study: T cells were stimulated in separate culture wells with each of twenty-five peptides representing autologous and known Gag and Nef epitope variants. T cells were enriched with the EasySep Human T Cell Enrichment Kit and co-cultured with equal numbers of autologous T cell-negative cells as antigen-presenting cells. For 10 days the cultures were kept in IMDM with gentamicin, and on days 3 and 7 half of the media was changed with IL-2, IL-7 and IL-15 added. A total of 83 T cell cultures were run, with each culture condition done in triplicate except for one peptide, which was done in duplicate. An aliquot of 1M T cells was saved as an uncultured baseline condition, separate from the roughly 83 T cell cultures. The epitopes tested covered three Gag epitope families plus Nef HW9 and YT9. The control conditions were a CMV, EBV and flu peptide pool, the Ebola AY9 epitope as a negative control, and a well with no peptide. What the research found in general, with its limitations: The assay identified only TCR beta chains and indicated proliferation in response to antigen, without indicating T cell function or cytokine profile. The Nef KF9 family was recognized by five clonotypes and the HW9 family by one, and no responses to the TAALDMSHF plasma variant were observed. Some ten antigen-specific TCR beta clonotypes were identified, and six of them appeared cross-reactive for autologous or known escape epitope variants.

The EasySep Human CD8+ T Cell Enrichment Kit was used on day 10 to isolate CD8+ T cells from every culture. Sequencing of TCR beta CDR3 regions was performed at survey depth on the immunoSEQ platform. The QIAamp DNA micro kit was used to extract genomic DNA from every cultured and uncultured CD8+ T cell population. The original methods were these. Samples with fewer than 5,000 productive reads were excluded, which removed about 6% of the roughly 75 HIV peptide-stimulated cultures. A MANAFEST web app trimmed sequences to CDR3 and removed nonproductive sequences, CDR3s under 5 amino acids, and those not starting C or ending F/W. Antigen-specific clonotypes had to expand in at least 2 of 3 replicates versus no-peptide control at FDR 0.01, only within one epitope family. In addition, a specific clonotype needed a frequency at least fivefold higher than in wells stimulated with peptides from other epitope families. As stored in TCRdb, this immuneACCESS dataset retains in-frame rearrangements with V and J assigned. A fraction of the clones does not appear; measured against another copy, unresolved V genes explain less than half of the discrepancy, and the remainder lacks a known reason. V and J calls and clone size follow that table, whereas D and trimming were derived from the DNA. This sample holds over 6,000 clones; 60% to 70% were observed only once. Together, the top ten hold roughly 41% of the sample.

This clone has a handful of counts. Its antigen target is currently unknown. No much larger clone exists at a distance of one base, and base qualities are not known. The CDR1 and CDR2 encoded by the germline V gene are SGHTA and FQGTGA. The CDR3 numbers 14 residues from cysteine through phenylalanine. The sequence is cut down to CDR3 DNA, 42 bases in frame from base 1. Trimming takes 5 bases off V and 2 bases off J; junction bases not matched to a gene: 3. This sequence was found in a male donor with HIV. This chain joins TRBV7-3 to TRBJ1-5; TRBD1 aligns with 7 central bases. Sequenced sample: cultured CD8+ T cells derived from PBMCs. The DNA sequence is TGTGCCAGCAGCCCCACAGGGGGCAATCAGCCCCAGCATTTT. It translates to CASSPTGGNQPQHF.